This T cell receptor (beta chain) was sequenced in a study of CD8 T cells in Susac syndrome. CD8+ and CD4+ T cells from blood underwent TCR beta sequencing. Germline V CDR1 and CDR2: SGHVS, FQNEAQ. The CDR3 loop spans 16 amino acids. V shed 1 base and J shed 1 base, with 8 bases lying between them. An input of roughly 0.5 to 1 ug of RNA was subjected to reverse transcription using random hexamers. immunoSEQ multiplex PCR amplified TCR beta CDR3 across 54 Vbeta, 13 Jbeta. MiXCR was run by TCRdb on the immunoSEQ multiplex PCR reads, yielding one entry per CDR3 protein. This table has 300,000 or so distinct CDR3 sequences, under 95% appearing once.

The receptor comes from a human donor with multiple sclerosis. Source material: CD4+ T cells from PBMCs. The V call is TRBV7-8, the J call TRBJ2-6; D is unresolved. This CDR3 is CASSLGMGSGANVLTF. The DNA of the CDR3 is TGTGCCAGCAGCTTAGGAATGGGGTCTGGGGCCAACGTCCTGACTTTC.